By sample share, the clone carrying this TCR beta chain is medium-sized. Its specificity is unknown. TCRdb ran MiXCR on the 5' RACE reads and lists one entry per CDR3 protein. The sample consists of roughly 4,000 distinct CDR3 sequences, approximately 9% of them appearing once. The data were obtained in a study of spatial heterogeneity in lung cancer. CDR1 is LGHDT and CDR2 is YNNKEL in the germline V gene (reference sequence). V lost 1 base, J lost 8 bases, and 6 bases lay in between. The CDR3 sequence is 12 residues long. Broader study findings: The study found that expanded intratumoral alpha and beta TCR counts tracked tumor mutation counts.

Time point specified: sample taken at primary tumor resection. There were 72 donors, all of them untreated patients with early-stage non-small cell lung cancer. The sample in question was lung tumor tissue, obtained at surgery. The chain joins TRBV3-1 to TRBJ2-1, with D unclear. The clonotype originates from a male donor with early-stage non-small cell lung cancer. The CDR3 nucleotides read TGTGCCAGCAGCCAAGGTAACTATGAGCAGTTCTTC. Its protein product is CASSQGNYEQFF.